A single T cell receptor (beta chain) is shown here with its context. Its antigen is currently unknown. The sample belongs to a study of T cells in Graves' hyperthyroidism and ophthalmopathy. Regions amplified from RNA transcripts were the TCR beta CDR3 regions. An initial round of RT-PCR targeting the TCR CDR3 relied on the HTBI primer set. TCRdb reprocessed the multiplex PCR reads with MiXCR, giving one entry per CDR3 protein. The sample has a few hundred thousand distinct CDR3 sequences, about 43% seen once. Study-level points and caveats: Among thyroid clonotypes expanded above 0.001, most also appeared in blood.

CDR3 length equals 9 residues. Germline V CDR1 and CDR2: DFQATT, SNEGSKA (reference sequence). Trimming shortened V by 6 bases and J by 11 bases, and 10 bases separated the two germline ends. This chain links TRBV20-1 with TRBJ2-5; possible D gene TRBD2, 5 bases. The receptor's source is a woman between 18 and 29 years old with Graves' hyperthyroidism. The sequencing sample was made of peripheral blood or thyroid tissue (not recorded which). This chain's CDR3 is CSARPGQYF. The CDR3 DNA follows: TGCAGTGCCAGACCGGGACAGTACTTC.